This TCR beta chain was documented in a study of cytomegalovirus exposure and HLA in healthy donors. This CDR3 spans 15 amino acids. Per the germline V gene, CDR1 is MNHEY and CDR2 is SVGAGI. V was clipped by 6 bases and J by 3 bases; unmatched bases: 9. Study-level points and caveats: In presence/absence analyses, roughly uniform sequencing depth across donors was assumed.

As concerns this clone: The antigen is undetermined.

PCR primers comprised 60 Vbeta and 13 Jbeta primers. Measured with immunoSEQ multiplex PCR; TCRdb has only the in-frame clones, and not every one. In total, the table holds about 140,000 clones. V and J are TRBV6-5 and TRBJ1-2; 8 nucleotides line up with TRBD1. Sequencing was carried out using PBMCs. This sequence was found in a woman under 30 in good health and CMV-seronegative. The CDR3 spells CASSRTGRGDYGYTF. In nucleotides, the CDR3 is TGTGCCAGCAGCCGGACAGGGCGGGGAGACTATGGCTACACCTTC.